The 29 T cell receptor beta chains reported below all come from one sample, sequenced in a study of cytomegalovirus exposure and HLA in healthy donors. The study ran its PCR with 60 Vbeta and 13 Jbeta primers. Data came from immunoSEQ multiplex PCR; TCRdb stores just in-frame clones and leaves some out. The sample consists of some 110,000 clones, 74% of them appearing once. The specimen was PBMCs. These receptors originate from a woman aged 45 to 65 in good health and CMV-seropositive.

The chain couples TRBV5-1 to TRBJ2-7, with D possibly being TRBD1 (5 bases). This CDR3 has 14 residues. In germline, CDR1 is SGHRS, CDR2 YFSETQ. The germline V and J ends were trimmed by 0 bases and 6 bases, with 13 bases remaining between them. For the CDR3, the DNA is TGCGCCAGCAGCTTGGTGGGCAGGGCTTTCGAGCAGTACTTC. Protein sequence: CASSLVGRAFEQYF.

CDR3 sequence: CASSQAQTSMYEQYF. In DNA form, the CDR3 reads TGCGCCAGCAGCCAGGCTCAGACTAGTATGTACGAGCAGTACTTC. This sequence joins TRBV4-1 and TRBJ2-7, with a tentative D call TRBD2 (6 bases). The germline V and J ends were trimmed by 3 bases and 4 bases, with 16 bases remaining between them. Germline CDR1 and CDR2: MGHRA and YSYEKL. The CDR3 totals 15 residues.

The chain recombines TRBV6-5 with TRBJ2-5, with 9 bases identical to TRBD1. The CDR3 runs to 15 residues. After removal of 4 bases from V and 5 bases from J, the junction contained 8 bases not matched to a gene. In germline, CDR1 is MNHEY, CDR2 SVGAGI. The CDR3 protein is CASSSNTGGGETQYF. Here the CDR3 DNA reads TGTGCCAGCAGTTCCAACACAGGGGGCGGGGAGACCCAGTACTTC.

The chain uses TRBV27 and TRBJ2-1; no definite D call. V dropped 5 bases and J dropped 2 bases, with 7 bases sitting between them. Germline V gives CDR1 MNHEY, CDR2 SMNVEV (reference sequence). This CDR3 region has 13 residues. The chain's CDR3 is CASSPEPYNEQFF. The CDR3 DNA reads as TGTGCCAGCAGTCCCGAGCCCTACAATGAGCAGTTCTTC.

This clone was seen a few times. DNA of the CDR3: TGTGCCAGCAGTTTCGGGTTCCACGAGCAGTACTTC. It specifies CASSFGFHEQYF. The chain is built from TRBV21-1 and TRBJ2-7; no check of the table's D call, TRBD2, against the DNA was made. TRBV21-1 is recorded as a pseudogene. The CDR3 covers 12 residues.

This clone was detected only a few times. The chain employs TRBV29-1 and TRBJ2-5; maybe TRBD2 (5 bases). V was shortened by 4 bases and J by 1 base, with 7 bases between the two germline ends. The CDR3 consists of 12 residues. Germline V lookup: CDR1 SQVTM, CDR2 ANQGSEA. The CDR3 loop reads CSVVGIQETQYF. DNA for the CDR3: TGCAGCGTTGTCGGGATCCAAGAGACCCAGTACTTC.

This chain uses TRBV29-1 with TRBJ1-2, with 7 bases lining up with TRBD1. This CDR3 region has 14 residues. J was trimmed by 5 bases and V by 1 base; bases with no gene match: 7. Looked up from germline, CDR1 is SQVTM and CDR2 is ANQGSEA. CDR3 sequence reads: CSVEVTGLDYGYTF. CDR3 coding DNA: TGCAGCGTTGAAGTGACAGGGCTTGATTATGGCTACACCTTC.

A few counts support this clone. The J gene is TRBJ1-5, the V gene TRBV15, with TRBD1 as a possible D gene (5 bases). The CDR3 covers 15 residues. Germline assignment: CDR1 LNHNV and CDR2 YYDKDF (reference sequence). Trimming pared 0 bases from V and 4 bases from J, leaving 10 bases between. In DNA form, the CDR3 reads TGTGCCACCAGCAGAGATACAGGTGCTAATCAGCCCCAGCATTTT. This sequence encodes CATSRDTGANQPQHF. The complete variable domain, with remaining parts taken from reference TRBV15 and TRBJ1-5, reads DAMVIQNPRYQVTQFGKPVTLSCSQTLNHNVMYWYQQKSSQAPKLLFHYYDKDFNNEADTPDNFQSRRPNTSFCFLDIRSPGLGDTAMYLCATSRDTGANQPQHFGDGTRLSIL.

Worth noting for this clone: The sample contains more than one DNA sequence encoding this CDR3. The DNA of the CDR3 is TGTGCCAGCAGCCCACTGGGAGCCGCGAACACTGAAGCTTTCTTT. Protein: CASSPLGAANTEAFF. The rearrangement joins TRBV5-6 to TRBJ1-1; D gene ambiguous. V lost 4 bases, J lost 1 base, and 14 bases lay in between. In germline, CDR1 is SGHDT, CDR2 YYEEEE. The CDR3 is 15 amino acids.

This clone was seen once. The chain carries TRBV7-2 and TRBJ1-4; D may be TRBD1 (6 bases). Trimming removed 3 bases from V and 6 bases from J, with 8 bases in between. Looked up from germline, CDR1 is SGHTA and CDR2 is FQGNSA. This CDR3 has 13 residues. The CDR3 region is CASSFYRDEKLFF. For the CDR3, the DNA is TGTGCCAGCAGCTTTTACAGGGATGAAAAACTGTTTTTT.

V and J are TRBV7-9 and TRBJ1-4; possible D gene TRBD1, 5 bases. The V gene's germline CDR1 is SEHNR and CDR2 FQNEAQ (reference sequence). The CDR3 loop spans 14 amino acids. V lost 4 bases, J lost 7 bases, and 13 bases lay in between. The CDR3: CASSYRPDSEKLFF. The CDR3, as DNA: TGTGCCAGCAGCTACCGGCCCGACAGTGAAAAACTGTTTTTT.

In DNA form, the CDR3 reads TGTGCCAGCCGAATGGTGTCCTCAGGAGAGCAGTACTTC. Translation gives CASRMVSSGEQYF. The gene calls are TRBV6-1 and TRBJ2-7, with D hard to call. Germline-derived CDR1 and CDR2 are MNHNS and SASEGT. CDR3 length equals 13 residues. Trimming took 8 bases from V and 7 from J, leaving 18 bases between them.

V and J are TRBV4-2 and TRBJ1-5; no reliable D call. The V and J ends lost 4 bases and 5 bases respectively, with 15 bases between them. This CDR3 spans 15 amino acids. Germline CDR1 LGHNA, CDR2 YNFKEQ. CDR3 in DNA: TGTGCCAGCAGCCCACAGCGGGGAGACGATCAGCCCCAGCATTTT. Residues: CASSPQRGDDQPQHF.

This rearrangement joins TRBV11-2 to TRBJ2-4, with a weak D call TRBD2 (6 bases). V was shortened by 4 bases and J by 8 bases, with 15 bases between the two germline ends. The CDR3 is made up of 14 amino acids. Germline CDR1 SGHAT, CDR2 FQNNGV. The chain's CDR3 is CASSSLAPGDIQYF. CDR3 nucleotides: TGTGCCAGCAGCTCCCTCGCGCCGGGAGACATTCAGTACTTC.

J is TRBJ2-7 and V is TRBV7-2; TRBD2 matches 9 bases. Germline V lookup: CDR1 SGHTA, CDR2 FQGNSA. The CDR3 covers 16 residues. The V segment lost 1 base and the J segment 7 bases; nucleotides outside the gene matches: 11. The CDR3 sequence is CASSLESAGGRLEQYF. The CDR3 DNA is TGTGCCAGCAGCTTAGAGTCGGCGGGGGGGCGTTTGGAGCAGTACTTC.

As to this clone: Within the sample, other DNA sequences also encode this same CDR3. The chain carries TRBV6-5 and TRBJ2-6; unclear D gene. The CDR3 covers 15 residues. Deletions cut 0 bases from V and 0 bases from J, with 3 bases between. The germline V gene has CDR1 MNHEY and CDR2 SVGAGI. The DNA for the CDR3 is TGTGCCAGCAGTTACTCTAGCTCTGGGGCCAACGTCCTGACTTTC. Protein: CASSYSSSGANVLTF.

J is TRBJ2-1 and V is TRBV9; weak D call: TRBD1 (5 bases). This CDR3 region has 15 residues. V lost 0 bases to trimming and J lost 8 bases, with 15 bases between them. The germline V gene has CDR1 SGDLS and CDR2 YYNGEE. In DNA, the CDR3 is TGTGCCAGCAGCGTAGGGGGCCCGTTGGTGTATGAGCAGTTCTTC. Protein: CASSVGGPLVYEQFF.

The rearrangement uses TRBV7-9 and TRBJ2-7; perhaps TRBD1 as D (5 bases). Trimming removed 5 bases from V and 4 bases from J, with 9 bases in between. Per germline, CDR1 SEHNR and CDR2 FQNEAQ (reference sequence). The CDR3 sequence is 12 residues long. The CDR3 reads CASSPTVYEQYF. The CDR3 DNA sequence: TGTGCCAGCAGCCCGACAGTTTACGAGCAGTACTTC.

The rearrangement links TRBV6-5 to TRBJ2-7, with 8 nucleotides matching TRBD1. V trimming: 5 bases; J trimming: 7 bases; junction bases outside the gene matches: 13. The germline CDR1 and CDR2 sequences are MNHEY and SVGAGI. This CDR3 is built from 15 residues. CDR3 nucleotides: TGTGCCAGCAGTGCCGCCGGGACAGGCTCCTGGGAGCAGTACTTC. Translation: CASSAAGTGSWEQYF.

The chain recombines TRBV27 with TRBJ2-7; D perhaps matches TRBD2 (5 bases). The CDR3 totals 14 residues. Germline V gene data show CDR1 as MNHEY and CDR2 as SMNVEV (reference sequence). V was clipped by 5 bases and J by 2 bases, with 13 bases between them. Here the CDR3 reads CASSPGLGAYEQYF. The CDR3 DNA follows: TGTGCCAGCAGTCCCGGTTTGGGAGCCTACGAGCAGTACTTC.

The chain joins TRBV7-9 to TRBJ2-3; possible D gene TRBD1, 6 bases. The CDR3 totals 17 residues. The V gene's germline CDR1 is SEHNR and CDR2 FQNEAQ (reference sequence). V shed 5 bases and J shed 6 bases, with 24 bases lying between them. The CDR3 sequence: CASSLEMGHRDGDTQYF. CDR3 coding DNA: TGTGCCAGCAGCCTAGAAATGGGGCACAGGGATGGGGATACGCAGTATTTT.

Only a few counts were recorded for this clone. The rearrangement links TRBV6-1 to TRBJ1-2, with a tentative D call TRBD1 (5 bases). The V and J ends lost 7 bases and 5 bases respectively, with 11 bases between them. Germline loops: CDR1 MNHNS, CDR2 SASEGT. This CDR3 has 12 residues. CDR3 DNA: TGTGCCAGCACCATTAAGGGGTATGGCTACACCTTC. As protein: CASTIKGYGYTF.

This sequence joins TRBV19 and TRBJ2-7; TRBD1 aligns across 8 bases. Germline trimming cut 6 bases from V and 4 bases from J; bases unmatched to any gene: 5. CDR3 length: 13 amino acids. The germline V gene encodes CDR1 LNHDA and CDR2 SQIVND (reference sequence). The CDR3 sequence: CASRSGQGYEQYF. The CDR3 region has the DNA TGTGCCAGTAGAAGTGGACAGGGTTACGAGCAGTACTTC.

The V call is TRBV5-6, the J call TRBJ1-2; 12 nucleotides match TRBD1. The J segment lost 8 bases and the V segment lost 4 bases, leaving 18 bases of the junction unmatched. This CDR3 comprises 18 residues. Germline CDR1 reads SGHDT; CDR2 reads YYEEEE. The CDR3 DNA follows: TGTGCCAGCAGCCCGGGGACAGGGGGCGCAAAAGATGGAGGAGGCTACACCTTC. Its protein product is CASSPGTGGAKDGGGYTF.

This clone was seen only a few times. This chain uses TRBV10-1 with TRBJ2-3; 9 nucleotides line up with TRBD1. The CDR3 length is 17 residues. CDR1 and CDR2 from the germline V gene are WNHNN and SYGVQD (reference sequence). With 3 bases clipped from V and 0 bases from J, the junction kept 7 bases outside the gene matches. The CDR3 reads CASSDQGTGTSTDTQYF. CDR3 coding DNA: TGCGCCAGCAGTGACCAAGGGACAGGGACTAGCACAGATACGCAGTATTTT.

The chain links TRBV4-1 to TRBJ2-1; 9 bases align to TRBD2. The CDR3 loop spans 16 amino acids. Germline V gene lookup returns CDR1 MGHRA and CDR2 YSYEKL. J gave up 8 bases and V 3 bases, and 11 bases lay outside the gene matches. The CDR3 loop reads CASSQTAGGRSDEQFF. CDR3 in DNA: TGCGCCAGCAGCCAGACTGCGGGGGGGAGGTCGGATGAGCAGTTCTTC.

J is TRBJ2-7 and V is TRBV7-8, with 8 bases identical to TRBD2. V shed 2 bases and J 2 bases; nucleotides not matched to a gene: 5. The CDR3 covers 15 residues. Looked up from germline, CDR1 is SGHVS and CDR2 is FQNEAQ. CDR3 residues: CASSLSPGGAYEQYF. In DNA form, the CDR3 reads TGTGCCAGCAGCTTATCTCCGGGAGGGGCCTACGAGCAGTACTTC. Variable domain in full (rest from reference TRBV7-8 and TRBJ2-7): GAGVSQSPRYKVAKRGQDVALRCDPISGHVSLFWYQQALGQGPEFLTYFQNEAQLDKSGLPSDRFFAERPEGSVSTLKIQRTQQEDSAVYLCASSLSPGGAYEQYFGPGTRLTVT.

The V and J genes are TRBV2 and TRBJ2-1; 12 positions match TRBD2. The length of the CDR3 is 15 residues. J was trimmed by 3 bases and V by 6 bases; bases with no gene match: 3. The V gene's germline CDR1 is SNHLY and CDR2 FYNNEI. The CDR3, as DNA: TGTGCCAGCAGCCTAGCGGGGGGGATCTACAATGAGCAGTTCTTC. Protein sequence: CASSLAGGIYNEQFF.

This clone was seen more than once but under ten times. The gene calls are TRBV5-1 and TRBJ2-7; D remains unclear. V shed 4 bases and J shed 5 bases, with 19 bases lying between them. The germline CDR1 and CDR2 sequences are SGHRS and YFSETQ. The CDR3 loop spans 15 amino acids. The CDR3: CASSPRQVVSDEQYF. DNA of the CDR3: TGCGCCAGCAGCCCCCGTCAGGTGGTGTCCGACGAGCAGTACTTC.